A selection of T cell receptor beta chains follows, all from one sample in a study of T-cell memory formation after mild COVID-19. TCRdb reanalysed the 5' RACE reads using MiXCR and keeps one entry per CDR3 protein. This sample yields hundreds of thousands of distinct CDR3 sequences, of which 25% to 30% are seen a single time; 13% belongs to the top ten. The sequencing sample was made of PBMCs or a T cell subset sorted from them (not recorded which). The origin of the receptors is an adult woman who had mild COVID-19 (a few samples of this study predate the infection). Cell type and time point are not known. Each CDR3 is given with its conserved first and last residue.

13,TRBV12-3/TRBV12-4,CASSPQERGAQYF
18,TRBV6-5,CASSYGLAGHRSYNEQFF
14,TRBV12-3/TRBV12-4,CASSRGATGAGYTF
14,TRBV20-1,CSAYTSGLTYEQYF
16,TRBV27,CASSYSTASSYNEQFF
16,TRBV12-3/TRBV12-4,CASAFQGARGADTQYF
13,TRBV5-1,CASRGQPQETQYF
15,TRBV12-3/TRBV12-4,CASTQGGLGTDTQYF
17,TRBV7-9,CASSLAYGTANTGELFF
12,TRBV2,CASGPGWETQYF
14,TRBV6-2/TRBV6-3,CASSYSGQTGELFF